Listed below are T cell receptor beta chains from one sample, sequenced in a study of T-cell memory formation after mild COVID-19. TCRdb reanalysed the 5' RACE reads using MiXCR and keeps one entry per CDR3 protein. The sample records around 530,000 distinct CDR3 sequences, less than 25% being singletons. The source material was PBMCs or a T cell subset sorted from them (not recorded which). These receptors all come from an adult woman who had mild COVID-19 (a few samples of this study predate the infection). Cell type and time point are not known. Both conserved end residues are part of each CDR3. The D gene is left open where the match is weak. Clone size is stated in some rows and not others, as once, few, many or a class when expanded.

d_call j_call v_call clone_size cdr3_aa cdr3_nt
NA TRBJ2-7 TRBV15 NA CATSRDIGGHRNYEQYF TGTGCCACCAGCAGAGATATTGGGGGACACAGAAACTACGAGCAGTACTTC
NA TRBJ2-2 TRBV5-1 many CASSLVPSGHNTGELFF TGCGCCAGCAGCTTGGTTCCCAGCGGGCACAACACCGGGGAGCTGTTTTTT
NA TRBJ2-5 TRBV21-1 few CASSIGQVEGKETQYF TGTGCCAGCAGCATCGGACAGGTCGAGGGGAAAGAGACCCAGTACTTC
TRBD1 TRBJ2-3 TRBV12-3/TRBV12-4 few CASSLRDRGRDTQYF TGTGCCAGCAGCCTCCGGGACAGGGGCAGAGATACGCAGTATTTT
NA TRBJ2-5 TRBV7-6 NA CASSLQPGARETQYF TGTGCCAGCAGCTTACAACCGGGGGCGCGGGAGACCCAGTACTTC
TRBD1 TRBJ2-2 TRBV5-1 NA CASSLRGHDTGELFF TGCGCCAGCAGCTTGAGGGGGCATGACACCGGGGAGCTGTTTTTT
NA TRBJ1-1 TRBV6-5 NA CASSYNVNTEAFF TGTGCCAGCAGTTACAACGTGAACACTGAAGCTTTCTTT
NA TRBJ2-3 TRBV12-3/TRBV12-4 NA CDSSPLAERSTDTQYF TGTGACAGCAGTCCGCTCGCGGAAAGGAGCACAGATACGCAGTATTTT
NA TRBJ1-5 TRBV5-1 many CASSFGSGNQPQHF TGCGCCAGCAGCTTTGGTAGCGGCAATCAGCCCCAGCATTTT
TRBD2 TRBJ2-3 TRBV12-3/TRBV12-4 few CASSLVAGVSDTQYF TGTGCCAGCAGCCTGGTAGCGGGAGTATCAGATACGCAGTATTTT
NA TRBJ1-5 TRBV19 NA CASGGHGNQPQHF TGTGCCAGTGGGGGGCACGGCAATCAGCCCCAGCATTTT
TRBD2 TRBJ2-3 TRBV7-9 NA CASSSRGTSGRTTGQDTQYF TGTGCCAGCAGCTCGCGCGGGACTAGCGGGAGGACCACAGGACAAGATACGCAGTATTTT